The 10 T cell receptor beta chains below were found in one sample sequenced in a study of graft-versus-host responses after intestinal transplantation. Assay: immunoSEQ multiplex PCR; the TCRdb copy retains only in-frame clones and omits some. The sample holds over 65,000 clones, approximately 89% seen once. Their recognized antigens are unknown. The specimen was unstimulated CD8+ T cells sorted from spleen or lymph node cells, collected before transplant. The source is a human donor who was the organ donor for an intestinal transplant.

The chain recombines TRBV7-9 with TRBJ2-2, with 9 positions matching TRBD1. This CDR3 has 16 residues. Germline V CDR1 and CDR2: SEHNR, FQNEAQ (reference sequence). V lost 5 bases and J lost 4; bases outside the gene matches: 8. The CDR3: CASSLPRTGVTGELFF. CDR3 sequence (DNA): TGTGCCAGCAGCCTTCCGAGGACAGGGGTCACCGGGGAGCTGTTTTTT.

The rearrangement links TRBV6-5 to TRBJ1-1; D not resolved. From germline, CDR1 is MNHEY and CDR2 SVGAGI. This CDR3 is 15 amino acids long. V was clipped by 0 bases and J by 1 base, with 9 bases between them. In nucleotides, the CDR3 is TGTGCCAGCAGTTACTCGCAGTCCTCGAACACTGAAGCTTTCTTT. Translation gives CASSYSQSSNTEAFF.

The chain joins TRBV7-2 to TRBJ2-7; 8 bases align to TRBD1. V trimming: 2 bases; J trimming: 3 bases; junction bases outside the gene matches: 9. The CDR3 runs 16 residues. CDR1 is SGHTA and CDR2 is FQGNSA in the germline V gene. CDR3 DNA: TGTGCCAGCAGCTTAATCTGGGGACAGGAAAGCTACGAGCAGTACTTC. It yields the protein CASSLIWGQESYEQYF.

The CDR3: CASADGTSVSTYNEQFF. In nucleotides, the CDR3 is TGTGCCAGCGCTGACGGGACTAGCGTTTCCACCTACAATGAGCAGTTCTTC. The chain couples TRBV28 to TRBJ2-1; 10 nucleotides align to TRBD2. Trimming removed 8 bases from V and 2 bases from J; junction bases left unmatched: 12. This CDR3 contains 17 residues. CDR1 is MDHEN and CDR2 is SYDVKM in the germline V gene.

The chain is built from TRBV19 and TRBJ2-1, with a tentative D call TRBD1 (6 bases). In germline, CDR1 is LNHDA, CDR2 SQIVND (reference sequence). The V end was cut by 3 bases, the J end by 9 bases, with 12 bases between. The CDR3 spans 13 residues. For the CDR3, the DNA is TGTGCCAGTAGTATTATATCGGACAGTGAGCAGTTCTTC. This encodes CASSIISDSEQFF.

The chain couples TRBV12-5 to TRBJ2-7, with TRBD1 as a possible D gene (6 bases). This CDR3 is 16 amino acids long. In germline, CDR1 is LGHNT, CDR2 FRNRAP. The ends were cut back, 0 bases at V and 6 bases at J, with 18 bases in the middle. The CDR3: CASGLVQRGFRGEQYF. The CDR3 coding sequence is TGTGCTAGTGGTTTGGTCCAAAGGGGCTTCAGGGGCGAGCAGTACTTC.

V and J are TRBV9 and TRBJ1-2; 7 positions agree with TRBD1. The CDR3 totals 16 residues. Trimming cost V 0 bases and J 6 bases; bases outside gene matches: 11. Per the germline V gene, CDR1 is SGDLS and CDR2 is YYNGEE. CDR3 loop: CASSVGVPGTDNGYTF. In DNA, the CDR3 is TGTGCCAGCAGCGTAGGAGTGCCCGGGACAGATAATGGCTACACCTTC.

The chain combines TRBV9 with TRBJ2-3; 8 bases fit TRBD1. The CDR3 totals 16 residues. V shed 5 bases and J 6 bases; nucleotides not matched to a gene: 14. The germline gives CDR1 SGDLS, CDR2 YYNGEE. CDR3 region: CASSDLGTGLQDTQYF. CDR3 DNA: TGTGCCAGCAGTGACCTGGGGACAGGTCTTCAGGATACGCAGTATTTT.

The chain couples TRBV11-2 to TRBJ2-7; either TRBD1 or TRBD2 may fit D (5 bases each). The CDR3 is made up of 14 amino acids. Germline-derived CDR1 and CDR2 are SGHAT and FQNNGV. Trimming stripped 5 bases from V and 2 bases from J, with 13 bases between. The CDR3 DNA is TGTGCCAGCAGCAGAGTCCAGGGACCCTACGAGCAGTACTTC. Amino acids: CASSRVQGPYEQYF.

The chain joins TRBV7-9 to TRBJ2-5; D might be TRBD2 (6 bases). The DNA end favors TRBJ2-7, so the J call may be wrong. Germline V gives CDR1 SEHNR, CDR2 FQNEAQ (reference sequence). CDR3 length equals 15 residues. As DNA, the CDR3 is TGTGCCAGCAGCCCAGGTAGCGGCTTCTCCTACGAGCAGTACTTC. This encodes CASSPGSGFSYEQYF.